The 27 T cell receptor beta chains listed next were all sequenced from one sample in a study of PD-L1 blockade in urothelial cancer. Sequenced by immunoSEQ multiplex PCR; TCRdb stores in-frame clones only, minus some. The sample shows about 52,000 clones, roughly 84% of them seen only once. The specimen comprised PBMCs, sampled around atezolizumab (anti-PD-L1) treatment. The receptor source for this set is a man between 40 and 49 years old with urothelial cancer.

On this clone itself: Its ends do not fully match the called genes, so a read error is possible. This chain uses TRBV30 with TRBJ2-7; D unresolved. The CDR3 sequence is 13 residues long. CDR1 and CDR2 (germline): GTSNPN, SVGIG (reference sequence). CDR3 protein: CAWTPPTSYERYF. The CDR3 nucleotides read TGTGCCTGGACCCCCCCTACCTCCTACGAGCGGTACTTC.

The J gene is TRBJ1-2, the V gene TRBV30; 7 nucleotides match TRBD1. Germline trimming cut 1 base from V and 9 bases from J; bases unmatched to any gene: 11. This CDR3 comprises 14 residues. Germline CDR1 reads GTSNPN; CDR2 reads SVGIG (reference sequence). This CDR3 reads CAWSAGGGLGSYTF. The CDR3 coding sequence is TGTGCCTGGAGTGCAGGGGGAGGATTAGGAAGCTACACCTTC.

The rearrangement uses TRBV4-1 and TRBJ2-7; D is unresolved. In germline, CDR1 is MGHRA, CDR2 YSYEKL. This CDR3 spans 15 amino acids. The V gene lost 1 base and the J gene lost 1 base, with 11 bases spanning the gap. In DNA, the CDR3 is TGCGCCAGCAGCCAAGTTCTATCCTCATCCTACGAGCAGTACTTC. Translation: CASSQVLSSSYEQYF.

As DNA, the CDR3 is TGTGCCAGTAGTGTTAAAGCGGGAGTCTATGAGCAGTTCTTC. Amino acids: CASSVKAGVYEQFF. This sequence joins TRBV19 and TRBJ2-1, with TRBD2 matching 8 bases. Germline values: CDR1 LNHDA, CDR2 SQIVND (reference sequence). The trim removed 5 bases at V and 8 bases at J, leaving 8 bases unmatched. The CDR3 covers 14 residues.

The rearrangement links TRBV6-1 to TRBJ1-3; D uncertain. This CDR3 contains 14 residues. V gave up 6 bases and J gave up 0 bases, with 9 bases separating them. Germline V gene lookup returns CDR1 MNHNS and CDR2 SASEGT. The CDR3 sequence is CASSVTHSGNTIYF. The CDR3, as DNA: TGTGCCAGCAGCGTAACACACTCTGGAAACACCATATATTTT.

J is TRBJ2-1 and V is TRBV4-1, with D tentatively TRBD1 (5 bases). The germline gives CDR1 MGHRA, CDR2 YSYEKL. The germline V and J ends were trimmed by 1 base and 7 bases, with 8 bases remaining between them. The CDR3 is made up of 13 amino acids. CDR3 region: CASSQVQGNEQFF. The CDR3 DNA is TGCGCCAGCAGCCAAGTTCAGGGTAATGAGCAGTTCTTC.

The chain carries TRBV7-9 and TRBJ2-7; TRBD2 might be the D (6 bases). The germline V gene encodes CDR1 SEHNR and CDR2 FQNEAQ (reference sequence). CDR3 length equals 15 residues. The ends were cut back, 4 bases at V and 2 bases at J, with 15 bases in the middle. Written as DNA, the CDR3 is TGTGCCAGCAGCTCCAATCGCGGGAACCCCTACGAGCAGTACTTC. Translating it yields CASSSNRGNPYEQYF.

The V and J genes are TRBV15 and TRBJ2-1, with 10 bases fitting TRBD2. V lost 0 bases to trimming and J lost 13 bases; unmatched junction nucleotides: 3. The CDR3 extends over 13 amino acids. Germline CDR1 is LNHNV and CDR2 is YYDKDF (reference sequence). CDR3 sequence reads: CATSRDLAGGQFF. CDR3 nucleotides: TGTGCCACCAGCAGAGATTTAGCGGGAGGCCAGTTCTTC. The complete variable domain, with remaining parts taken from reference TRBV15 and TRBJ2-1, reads DAMVIQNPRYQVTQFGKPVTLSCSQTLNHNVMYWYQQKSSQAPKLLFHYYDKDFNNEADTPDNFQSRRPNTSFCFLDIRSPGLGDTAMYLCATSRDLAGGQFFGPGTRLTVL.

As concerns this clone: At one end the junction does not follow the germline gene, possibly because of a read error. The CDR3 protein is CASSNHPGPADF. DNA of the CDR3: TGTGCCAGCAGCAACCACCCTGGCCCCGCGGACTTC. The chain employs TRBV11-2 and TRBJ2-4; D ambiguous. The CDR3 is 12 residues long. Germline-derived CDR1 and CDR2 are SGHAT and FQNNGV.

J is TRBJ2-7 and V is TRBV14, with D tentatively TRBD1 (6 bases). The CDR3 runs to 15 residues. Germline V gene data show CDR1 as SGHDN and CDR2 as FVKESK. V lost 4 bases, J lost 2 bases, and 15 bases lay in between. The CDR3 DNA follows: TGTGCCAGCAGCCGCCCAGGGGCCCTACCCTACGAGCAGTACTTC. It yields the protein CASSRPGALPYEQYF.

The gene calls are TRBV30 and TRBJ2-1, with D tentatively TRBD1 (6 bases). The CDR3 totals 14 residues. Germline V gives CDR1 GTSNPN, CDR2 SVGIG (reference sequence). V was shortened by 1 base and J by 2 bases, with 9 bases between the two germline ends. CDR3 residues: CAWSGGLTYNEQFF. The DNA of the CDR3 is TGTGCCTGGAGTGGGGGGCTCACCTACAATGAGCAGTTCTTC.

The CDR3 reads CTSSQGDPHNLGTSGRADTGELFF. The CDR3, as DNA: TGCACCAGCAGCCAAGGGGACCCTCACAACCTCGGGACTAGCGGGAGGGCGGACACCGGGGAGCTGTTTTTT. The chain uses TRBV1 and TRBJ2-2; the table's D call, TRBD2, was not checked against the DNA. TRBV1 is classified as a pseudogene. There are 24 residues in the CDR3.

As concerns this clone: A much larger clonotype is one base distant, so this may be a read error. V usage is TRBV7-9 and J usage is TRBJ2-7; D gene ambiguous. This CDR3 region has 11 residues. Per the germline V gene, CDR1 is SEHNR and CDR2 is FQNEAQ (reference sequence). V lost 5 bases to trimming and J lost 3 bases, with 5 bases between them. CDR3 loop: CASSPYYEQYF. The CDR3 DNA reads TGTGCCAGCAGCCCCTACTACGAGCAGTACTTC. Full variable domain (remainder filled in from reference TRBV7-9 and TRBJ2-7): DTGVSQNPRHKITKRGQNVTFRCDPISEHNRLYWYRQTLGQGPEFLTYFQNEAQLEKSRLLSDRFSAERPKGSFSTLEIQRTEQGDSAMYLCASSPYYEQYFGPGTRLTVT.

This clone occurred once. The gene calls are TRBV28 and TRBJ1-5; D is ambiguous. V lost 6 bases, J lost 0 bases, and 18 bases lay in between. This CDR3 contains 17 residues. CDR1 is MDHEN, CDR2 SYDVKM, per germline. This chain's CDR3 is CASRPLGRDYSNQPQHF. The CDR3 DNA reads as TGTGCCAGCAGGCCCTTGGGCCGCGATTATAGCAATCAGCCCCAGCATTTT.

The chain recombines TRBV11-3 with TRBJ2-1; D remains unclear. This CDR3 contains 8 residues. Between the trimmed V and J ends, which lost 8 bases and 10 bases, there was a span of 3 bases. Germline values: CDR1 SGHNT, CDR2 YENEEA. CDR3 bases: TGTGCCAGCCAAGAGCAGTTCTTC. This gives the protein CASQEQFF.

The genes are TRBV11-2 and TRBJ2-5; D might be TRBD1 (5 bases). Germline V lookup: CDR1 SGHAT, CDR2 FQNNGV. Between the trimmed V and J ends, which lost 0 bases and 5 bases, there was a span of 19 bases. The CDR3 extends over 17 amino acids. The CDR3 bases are TGTGCCAGCAGCTTAGATACCAGTGGCAGGGTGGGGGAGACCCAGTACTTC. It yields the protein CASSLDTSGRVGETQYF.

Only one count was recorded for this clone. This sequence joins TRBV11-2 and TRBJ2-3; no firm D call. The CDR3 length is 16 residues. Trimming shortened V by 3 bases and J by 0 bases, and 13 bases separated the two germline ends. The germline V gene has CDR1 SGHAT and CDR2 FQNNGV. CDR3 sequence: CASSFPADPSTDTQYF. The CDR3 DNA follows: TGTGCCAGCAGCTTTCCCGCGGATCCTAGCACAGATACGCAGTATTTT.

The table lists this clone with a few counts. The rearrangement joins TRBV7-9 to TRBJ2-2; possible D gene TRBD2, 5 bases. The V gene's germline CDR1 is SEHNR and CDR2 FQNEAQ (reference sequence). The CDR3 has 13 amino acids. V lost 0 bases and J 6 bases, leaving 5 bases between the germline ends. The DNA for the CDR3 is TGTGCCAGCAGCTTAGCGGGAGCCGGGGAGCTGTTTTTT. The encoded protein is CASSLAGAGELFF.

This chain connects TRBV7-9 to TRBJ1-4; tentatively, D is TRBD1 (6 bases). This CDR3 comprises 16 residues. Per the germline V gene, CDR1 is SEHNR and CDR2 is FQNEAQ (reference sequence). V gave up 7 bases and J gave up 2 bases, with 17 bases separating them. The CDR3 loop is CASKLSGGATNEKLFF. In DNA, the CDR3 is TGTGCCAGCAAACTTTCGGGGGGCGCGACTAATGAAAAACTGTTTTTT.

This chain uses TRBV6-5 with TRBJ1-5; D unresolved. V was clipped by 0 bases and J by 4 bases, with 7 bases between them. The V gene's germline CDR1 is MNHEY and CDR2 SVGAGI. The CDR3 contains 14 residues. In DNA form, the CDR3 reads TGTGCCAGCAGTTACTCGCAGGTTAATCAGCCCCAGCATTTT. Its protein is CASSYSQVNQPQHF.

The CDR3, as DNA: TGTGCCAGCAGTTTATTACAGGGACACACTGAAGCTTTCTTT. This codes for CASSLLQGHTEAFF. V and J are TRBV27 and TRBJ1-1; D possibly corresponds to TRBD1 (6 bases). Looked up from germline, CDR1 is MNHEY and CDR2 is SMNVEV (reference sequence). The CDR3 extends over 14 amino acids. V lost 1 base, J lost 3 bases, and 9 bases lay in between.

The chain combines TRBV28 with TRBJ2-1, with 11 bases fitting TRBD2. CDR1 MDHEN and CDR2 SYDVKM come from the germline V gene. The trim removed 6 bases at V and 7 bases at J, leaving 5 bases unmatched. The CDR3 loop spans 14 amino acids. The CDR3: CASRTSGRGNEQFF. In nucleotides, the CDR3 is TGTGCCAGCAGAACTAGCGGGAGAGGGAATGAGCAGTTCTTC.

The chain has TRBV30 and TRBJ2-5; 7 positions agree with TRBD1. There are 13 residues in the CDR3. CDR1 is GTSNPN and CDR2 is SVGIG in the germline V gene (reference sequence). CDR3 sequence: CATGENHQETQYF. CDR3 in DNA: TGTGCAACAGGGGAGAACCACCAAGAGACCCAGTACTTC.

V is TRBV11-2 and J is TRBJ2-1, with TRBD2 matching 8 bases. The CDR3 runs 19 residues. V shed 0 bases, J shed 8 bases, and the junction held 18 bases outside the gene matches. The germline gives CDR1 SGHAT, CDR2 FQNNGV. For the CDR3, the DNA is TGTGCCAGCAGCTTAGATTCGGGGGGGGCCATCCCGGGGGAGGATGAGCAGTTCTTC. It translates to CASSLDSGGAIPGEDEQFF.

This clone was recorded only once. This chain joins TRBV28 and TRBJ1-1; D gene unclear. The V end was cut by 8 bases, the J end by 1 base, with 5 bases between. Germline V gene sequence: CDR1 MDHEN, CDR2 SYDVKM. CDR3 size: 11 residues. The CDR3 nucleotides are TGTGCCAGCCTAGGGAACACTGAAGCTTTCTTT. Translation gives CASLGNTEAFF.

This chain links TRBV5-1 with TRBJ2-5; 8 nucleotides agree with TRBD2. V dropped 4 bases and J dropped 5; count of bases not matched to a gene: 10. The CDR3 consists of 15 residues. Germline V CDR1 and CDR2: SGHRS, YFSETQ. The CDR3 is CASSPYGGVVETQYF. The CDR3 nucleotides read TGCGCCAGCAGCCCTTACGGGGGGGTGGTTGAGACCCAGTACTTC.

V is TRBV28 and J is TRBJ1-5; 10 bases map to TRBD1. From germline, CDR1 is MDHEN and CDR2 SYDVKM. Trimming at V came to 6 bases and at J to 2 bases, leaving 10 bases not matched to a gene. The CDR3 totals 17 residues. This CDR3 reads CASRSGTGVSGNQPQHF. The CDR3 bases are TGTGCCAGCAGATCCGGGACAGGGGTTTCGGGCAATCAGCCCCAGCATTTT.